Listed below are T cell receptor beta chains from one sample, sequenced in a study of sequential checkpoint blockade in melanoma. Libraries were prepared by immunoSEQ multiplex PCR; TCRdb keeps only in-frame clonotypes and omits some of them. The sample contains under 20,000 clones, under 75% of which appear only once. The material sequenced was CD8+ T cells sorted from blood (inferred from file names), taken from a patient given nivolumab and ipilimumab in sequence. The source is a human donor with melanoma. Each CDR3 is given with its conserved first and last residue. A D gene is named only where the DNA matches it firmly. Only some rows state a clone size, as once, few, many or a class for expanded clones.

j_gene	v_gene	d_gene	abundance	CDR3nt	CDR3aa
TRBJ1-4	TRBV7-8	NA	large	TGTGCCAGCAGCGTAGGATCCGGGAAGGGTGAAAAACTGTTTTTT	CASSVGSGKGEKLFF
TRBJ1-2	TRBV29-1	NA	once	TGCAGCGCCCGTAGTTCTTCTAGCTACACCTTC	CSARSSSSYTF
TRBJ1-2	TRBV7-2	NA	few	TGTGCCAGCAGCTTAGTTGGTTCAGGGGATGGCTACACCTTC	CASSLVGSGDGYTF
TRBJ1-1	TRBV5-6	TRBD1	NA	TGTGCCAGCAGAGTCGGGACAGGGAACACTGAAGCTTTCTTT	CASRVGTGNTEAFF
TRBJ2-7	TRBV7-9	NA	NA	TGTGCCAGCAGCTTAAGGACAGTCGGTTCCGAGCAGTACTTC	CASSLRTVGSEQYF
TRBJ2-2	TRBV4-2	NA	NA	TGTGCCAGCAGCCAAGAGGGGGCGGTCACCGGGGAGCTGTTTTTT	CASSQEGAVTGELFF
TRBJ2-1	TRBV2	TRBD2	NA	TGTGCCAGCAGTGAAATAAAGGGACTAGCCCCACATGAGCAGTTCTTC	CASSEIKGLAPHEQFF
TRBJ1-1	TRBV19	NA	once	TGTGCCAGTAGTATAGGGTCGGGGAATTCGAACACTGAAGCTTTCTTT	CASSIGSGNSNTEAFF
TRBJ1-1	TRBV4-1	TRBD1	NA	TGCGCCAGCAGCTCCCTAGACAGGGATGAAGCTTTCTTT	CASSSLDRDEAFF
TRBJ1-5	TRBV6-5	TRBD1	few	TGTGCCAGCAGTTACTTTGGGACAGGGAGCCAGCCCCAGCATTTT	CASSYFGTGSQPQHF
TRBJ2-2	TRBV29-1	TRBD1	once	TGCAGCGTTGACCTTCGAGACAGGGTCTCCGGGGAGCTGTTTTTT	CSVDLRDRVSGELFF
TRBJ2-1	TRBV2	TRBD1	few	TGTGCCACCAGTGGGTGGCAGGGGGCTTACAATGAGCAGTTCTTC	CATSGWQGAYNEQFF
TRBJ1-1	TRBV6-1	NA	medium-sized	TGTGCCAGCAGTGTCTGGGCGAACACTGAAGCTTTCTTT	CASSVWANTEAFF
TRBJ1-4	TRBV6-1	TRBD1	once	TGTGCCAGCAGTGAAGCGCGAGGACAGGGAAATGAAAAACTGTTTTTT	CASSEARGQGNEKLFF
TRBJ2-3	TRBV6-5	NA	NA	TGTGCCAGCAGTTACGGTCGGACAGTCCCCACAGATACGCAGTATTTT	CASSYGRTVPTDTQYF
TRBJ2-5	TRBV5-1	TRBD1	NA	TGCGCCAGCAGCTTGGAATGGACAGGGCGGCGCGAGACCCAGTACTTC	CASSLEWTGRRETQYF
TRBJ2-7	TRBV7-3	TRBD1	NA	TGTGCCAGCAGCTTGCCAGGGGGTCAGGAGCAGTACTTC	CASSLPGGQEQYF
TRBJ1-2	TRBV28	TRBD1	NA	TGTGCCAGCAGTTTATGGACAGGGTATGGCTACACCTTC	CASSLWTGYGYTF
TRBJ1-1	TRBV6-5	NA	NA	TGTGCCAGCAGTGTCTGGGCGAACACTGAAGCTTTCTTT	CASSVWANTEAFF
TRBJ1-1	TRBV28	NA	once	TGTGCCAGCAGTTTATATAGGGGGGGGAACACTGAAGCTTTCTTT	CASSLYRGGNTEAFF
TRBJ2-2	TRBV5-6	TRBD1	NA	TGTGCCAGCAGCCCCACAGGGGCCGGGGAGCTGTTTTTT	CASSPTGAGELFF
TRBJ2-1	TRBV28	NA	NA	TGTGCCAGCAGTGGTTACCTATCGATAACCTCCTACAATGAGCAGTTCTTC	CASSGYLSITSYNEQFF
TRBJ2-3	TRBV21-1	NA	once	TGTGCCAGCAGCAGACCTGCTTGCTCCAGGGGCGATACGCAGTATTTT	CASSRPACSRGDTQYF
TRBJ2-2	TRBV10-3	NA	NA	TGTGCCATCAGTGAGTCAGGGACAAGGAACACCGGGGAGCTGTTTTTT	CAISESGTRNTGELFF
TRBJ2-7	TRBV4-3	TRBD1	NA	TGCGCCAGCAGCCAAGACTCCGGGACAGGGGATTACGAGCAGTACTTC	CASSQDSGTGDYEQYF
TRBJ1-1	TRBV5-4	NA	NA	TGTGCCAGCAGCTCGAAACAGGGTCTGAACACTGAAGCTTTCTTT	CASSSKQGLNTEAFF
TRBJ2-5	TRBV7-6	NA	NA	TGTGCCAGCAGCCCCATCGAGGGAGTGTATCAAGAGACCCAGTACTTC	CASSPIEGVYQETQYF
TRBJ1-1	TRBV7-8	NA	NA	TGTGCCAGCAGCTTAGCGGGGTCAGGGAGGGGACCTGAAGCTTTCTTT	CASSLAGSGRGPEAFF
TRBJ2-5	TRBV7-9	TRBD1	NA	TGTGCCAGCCCCCCAATGGCCGGGACAGCACAAGAGACCCAGTACTTC	CASPPMAGTAQETQYF
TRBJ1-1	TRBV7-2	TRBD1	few	TGTGCCAGCAGCCTCGGGACAGCCCCCGCGAACACTGAAGCTTTCTTT	CASSLGTAPANTEAFF
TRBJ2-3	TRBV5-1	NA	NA	TGCGCCAGCAGCTTGTATCCGGGAAACACAGATACGCAGTATTTT	CASSLYPGNTDTQYF
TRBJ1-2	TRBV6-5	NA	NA	TGTGCCAGCAGAGACTGGGGAGGAGATAACTATGGCTACACCTTC	CASRDWGGDNYGYTF
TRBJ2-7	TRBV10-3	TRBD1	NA	TGTGCCATCAGTGAGTCGGGTGGGGACAGCTCCTACGAGCAGTACTTC	CAISESGGDSSYEQYF
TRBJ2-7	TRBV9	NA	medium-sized	TGTGCCAGCGGAGGATCGACCCTTGTCTACGAGCAGTACTTC	CASGGSTLVYEQYF
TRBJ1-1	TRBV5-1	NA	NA	TGCGCCAGCAGTCTGACAGAGACTGAAGCTTTCTTT	CASSLTETEAFF
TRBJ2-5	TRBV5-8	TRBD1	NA	TGTGCCAGCAGCTTGGGCAGCAGGGGGCCGGGGGAGACCCAGTACTTC	CASSLGSRGPGETQYF